The 15 T cell receptor beta chains reported below all come from one sample, sequenced in a study of T cell changes during pregnancy in multiple sclerosis. The data were produced by immunoSEQ multiplex PCR, yet TCRdb's version contains in-frame clones alone and is incomplete. The sample includes around 38,000 clones, approximately 92% of them seen just once. The sequences come from CD8+ T cells from peripheral blood mononuclear cells, collected in the third trimester of pregnancy. All receptors come from a female donor with multiple sclerosis, enrolled in a pregnancy study.

The chain has TRBV4-3 and TRBJ1-1, with D possibly matching TRBD1 (5 bases). This CDR3 has 15 residues. Germline V gene sequence: CDR1 LGHNA, CDR2 YSLEER. Trimming pared 4 bases from V and 4 bases from J, leaving 16 bases between. The CDR3 reads CASSLTLEGITEAFF. The CDR3 nucleotides are TGCGCCAGCAGCCTCACTTTGGAGGGGATCACTGAAGCTTTCTTT.

This rearrangement joins TRBV28 to TRBJ2-7; maybe TRBD1 (6 bases). Trimming removed 5 bases from V and 5 bases from J, with 16 bases in between. The CDR3 runs 14 residues. Germline CDR1 MDHEN, CDR2 SYDVKM. The CDR3 is CASSQLPGGHEQYF. CDR3 in DNA: TGTGCCAGCAGTCAATTACCTGGGGGCCACGAGCAGTACTTC.

The gene calls are TRBV5-4 and TRBJ2-7; TRBD1 agrees at 10 bases. V shed 2 bases and J 3 bases; nucleotides not matched to a gene: 8. This CDR3 comprises 16 residues. CDR1 is SGHNT and CDR2 is YYREEE in the germline V gene (reference sequence). The CDR3: CASSFGTGEIYYEQYF. The CDR3 nucleotides are TGTGCCAGCAGCTTCGGGACAGGGGAGATATACTACGAGCAGTACTTC.

The chain is built from TRBV5-1 and TRBJ2-5, with D perhaps TRBD1 (6 bases). V was pared by 2 bases and J by 2 bases, with 13 bases between. The germline CDR1 and CDR2 sequences are SGHRS and YFSETQ. This CDR3 has 15 residues. CDR3 amino acids: CASSFTGSLQETQYF. The CDR3 region has the DNA TGCGCCAGCAGCTTCACAGGGTCGTTACAAGAGACCCAGTACTTC. Full variable domain (remainder filled in from reference TRBV5-1 and TRBJ2-5): KAGVTQTPRYLIKTRGQQVTLSCSPISGHRSVSWYQQTPGQGLQFLFEYFSETQRNKGNFPGRFSGRQFSNSRSEMNVSTLELGDSALYLCASSFTGSLQETQYFGPGTRLLVL.

In its sample, this clone is medium-sized. The same CDR3 also results from other DNA sequences found in this sample. V usage is TRBV7-9 and J usage is TRBJ1-1; D may be TRBD1 (5 bases). This CDR3 region has 14 residues. V shed 1 base and J shed 0 bases, with 6 bases lying between them. Germline lookup yields CDR1 SEHNR and CDR2 FQNEAQ (reference sequence). The CDR3 is CASSLGQLNTEAFF. In DNA form, the CDR3 reads TGTGCCAGCAGCTTAGGACAGCTGAACACTGAAGCTTTCTTT.

The V gene is TRBV4-1, the J gene TRBJ2-3, with D possibly matching TRBD2 (5 bases). Germline lookup yields CDR1 MGHRA and CDR2 YSYEKL. This CDR3 has 18 residues. V shed 0 bases and J shed 1 base, with 17 bases lying between them. CDR3 coding DNA: TGCGCCAGCAGCCAAGATCGTTATAAGGCGAGGGGCACAGATACGCAGTATTTT. It translates to CASSQDRYKARGTDTQYF.

This clone was found once. The J gene is TRBJ2-7, the V gene TRBV27; 9 nucleotides line up with TRBD1. CDR1 is MNHEY and CDR2 is SMNVEV in the germline V gene (reference sequence). V lost 3 bases and J lost 3; bases outside the gene matches: 9. The CDR3 spans 16 residues. The CDR3, as DNA: TGTGCCAGCAGTTTCAAGTCCGGGACAGGGTACTACGAGCAGTACTTC. This gives the protein CASSFKSGTGYYEQYF.

J is TRBJ2-1 and V is TRBV6-1; 8 bases map to TRBD2. Trimming removed 0 bases from V and 6 bases from J; junction bases left unmatched: 10. The V gene's germline CDR1 is MNHNS and CDR2 SASEGT. The CDR3 is 17 amino acids. CDR3 nucleotides: TGTGCCAGCAGTGAAGCGCTTCGGCTAGCGGGTGGCAATGAGCAGTTCTTC. Translating it yields CASSEALRLAGGNEQFF.

This clone was observed a handful of times. The chain links TRBV4-2 to TRBJ2-3; 7 bases match TRBD2. The CDR3 spans 14 residues. In germline, CDR1 is LGHNA, CDR2 YNFKEQ. After removal of 6 bases from V and 3 bases from J, the junction contained 6 bases not matched to a gene. The CDR3 DNA follows: TGTGCCAGCAGTTCTGCGGGAGTGACAGATACGCAGTATTTT. This gives the protein CASSSAGVTDTQYF.

V gene TRBV4-1 combines with J gene TRBJ2-7; 8 bases map to TRBD2. J was trimmed by 3 bases and V by 0 bases; bases with no gene match: 7. CDR3 length equals 16 residues. Germline V gene data show CDR1 as MGHRA and CDR2 as YSYEKL. CDR3 amino acids: CASSQDGGSGVYEQYF. As DNA, the CDR3 is TGCGCCAGCAGCCAAGATGGTGGTAGCGGGGTCTACGAGCAGTACTTC.

V is TRBV14 and J is TRBJ1-2; D is uncertain. Germline assignment: CDR1 SGHDN and CDR2 FVKESK. The CDR3 totals 15 residues. Trimming left V 2 bases short and J 3 bases short, with 13 bases between. The CDR3 protein is CASSQNDGVHYGYTF. CDR3 sequence (DNA): TGTGCCAGCAGCCAAAACGACGGAGTCCACTATGGCTACACCTTC.

This sequence joins TRBV4-2 and TRBJ2-3; the match to TRBD2 covers 9 bases. Germline V gene lookup returns CDR1 LGHNA and CDR2 YNFKEQ. Losses at the gene ends were 3 bases for V and 3 bases for J; bases not matched to a gene: 7. The CDR3 has 16 amino acids. This CDR3 reads CASSHIAGEMTDTQYF. CDR3 nucleotide sequence: TGTGCCAGCAGCCACATAGCGGGAGAGATGACAGATACGCAGTATTTT.

The chain couples TRBV5-5 to TRBJ2-5, with 7 bases lining up with TRBD1. The ends lost 2 bases at V and 5 bases at J; junction bases unmatched: 9. The V gene's germline CDR1 is SGHKS and CDR2 YYEKEE (reference sequence). This CDR3 is built from 15 residues. The CDR3 sequence: CASSLPGTGDETQYF. CDR3 DNA sequence: TGTGCCAGCAGCTTACCCGGAACAGGGGATGAGACCCAGTACTTC.

The chain combines TRBV5-1 with TRBJ1-3; the D is unclear. Trimming took off 2 bases at V and 4 bases at J, with 10 bases between the two ends. Germline V gives CDR1 SGHRS, CDR2 YFSETQ. The CDR3 has 14 amino acids. The CDR3 spells CASSFEGAGNTIYF. In nucleotides, the CDR3 is TGCGCCAGCAGCTTCGAGGGCGCGGGAAACACCATATATTTT.

This clone rates as medium-sized. J is TRBJ1-1 and V is TRBV7-9, with D unresolved. The germline CDR1 and CDR2 sequences are SEHNR and FQNEAQ (reference sequence). The V gene lost 5 bases and the J gene lost 7 bases, with 11 bases spanning the gap. The CDR3 has 12 amino acids. As DNA, the CDR3 is TGTGCCAGCAGCCTCTTGGAGAGTGAAGCTTTCTTT. Amino acid sequence: CASSLLESEAFF.